This is a list of T cell receptor beta chains from one sample in a study of control samples from healthy donors and cancer patients. Sequencing was performed with immunoSEQ multiplex PCR; in TCRdb, only in-frame clones are kept and a portion is missing. The sample carries some 150,000 clones, approximately 92% recorded once. The sequenced material came from blood. These receptor sequences come from a man aged 30-40 years in good health. Both conserved end residues are part of each CDR3. The D gene is left open where the match is weak. Not all rows give a size; the values are once, few, many and, for expanded clones, a class.

V gene	clone size	D gene	J gene	CDR3 DNA	CDR3 protein
TRBV9	-	-	TRBJ2-3	TGTGCCAGCAGCGTAGCGGCCGGAACTAGCACAGATACGCAGTATTTT	CASSVAAGTSTDTQYF
TRBV30	-	-	TRBJ1-1	TGTGCCTGGAGTCATCTTGAGGTCGCTGAAGCTTTCTTT	CAWSHLEVAEAFF
TRBV30	-	-	TRBJ1-1	TGTGCCCACGGGCGGGACATGAACACTGAAGCTTTCTTT	CAHGRDMNTEAFF
TRBV4-1	-	-	TRBJ1-2	TGCGCCAGCAGCCTCGGGACGGCCGTTAACTATGGCTACACCTTC	CASSLGTAVNYGYTF
TRBV6-6	-	TRBD1	TRBJ2-7	TGTGCCAGCAGTATCGGACAGGGAGTATCCTACGAGCAGTACTTC	CASSIGQGVSYEQYF
TRBV13	-	TRBD2	TRBJ2-3	TGTGCCAGCAGCGCAGAGGGGACTAGCGGGGGGGCAGAGACAGATACGCAGTATTTT	CASSAEGTSGGAETDTQYF
TRBV28	-	-	TRBJ1-1	TGTGCCAGCAGTCCGGGACACCCGAACACTGAAGCTTTCTTT	CASSPGHPNTEAFF
TRBV7-2	-	TRBD1	TRBJ2-3	TGTGCCAGCAGCCTCCCGAGTAGGACAGGGACAGATACGCAGTATTTT	CASSLPSRTGTDTQYF
TRBV19	-	TRBD1	TRBJ1-2	TGTGCCAGTAGCACCGGACAGGCTAACTATGGCTACACCTTC	CASSTGQANYGYTF
TRBV19	-	-	TRBJ2-1	TGTGCCAGTAGTGGCACCCCCTACAATGAGCAGTTCTTC	CASSGTPYNEQFF
TRBV18	-	-	TRBJ1-1	TGTGCCAGCTCACCAGGGCCCACAGTCACTGAAGCTTTCTTT	CASSPGPTVTEAFF
TRBV10-3	few	-	TRBJ2-7	TGTGCCATCCGAGGATTAGACGAGCAGTACTTC	CAIRGLDEQYF
TRBV29-1	-	-	TRBJ1-2	TGCAGCGTTGAAGATGGTAGGGGGTTCGCCTATGGCTACACCTTC	CSVEDGRGFAYGYTF
TRBV29-1	once	TRBD1	TRBJ2-7	TGCAGCGCAGGACAGGGTGGGTACGAGCAGTACTTC	CSAGQGGYEQYF
TRBV27	once	-	TRBJ2-1	TGTGCCAGTAGTTTATATTCCACTGTTTTGGGACAAAAGAATGAGCAGTTCTTC	CASSLYSTVLGQKNEQFF
TRBV5-1	-	TRBD1	TRBJ1-2	TGCGCCAGCAGCTCGGGACAGGTGTCTCGTGGCTACACCTTC	CASSSGQVSRGYTF
TRBV4-2	-	-	TRBJ2-3	TGTGCCAGCAGCCAAGAGGGAGGGGGCGTCACAGATACGCAGTATTTT	CASSQEGGGVTDTQYF
TRBV7-2	-	-	TRBJ1-1	TGTGCCAGCAGTCCGATCGAAGCTTTCTTT	CASSPIEAFF
TRBV28	-	-	TRBJ1-1	TGTGCCAGCAGTTTCCGCGACTCTGAAGCTTTCTTT	CASSFRDSEAFF
TRBV5-1	once	-	TRBJ1-1	TGCGCCAGCAGCTTGGCCGGGCCCAGTTACACTGAAGCTTTCTTT	CASSLAGPSYTEAFF
TRBV5-1	few	-	TRBJ2-7	TGCGCCAGCAGCAACCCCGGGACGGGGGCCTACGAGCAGTACTTC	CASSNPGTGAYEQYF
TRBV30	-	-	TRBJ2-6	TGTGCCTGGAGTACTCGAACGGGCTCTGGGGCCAACGTCCTGACTTTC	CAWSTRTGSGANVLTF
TRBV3-1/TRBV3-2	-	-	TRBJ1-6	TGTGCCAGCAGCCAAGGCGTCAGGGGAAATTCACCCCTCCACTTT	CASSQGVRGNSPLHF
TRBV6-1	-	-	TRBJ2-5	TGTGCCAGCAGTGAAAACAGTCAAGAGACCCAGTACTTC	CASSENSQETQYF
TRBV9	-	-	TRBJ2-2	TGTGCCAGCAGCGTGAGGAACGTCGGTGAGTTCGCGAACACCGGGGAGCTGTTTTTT	CASSVRNVGEFANTGELFF
TRBV19	-	-	TRBJ1-5	TGTGCCAGTAGTTGGGGGATTAGGGACAATCAGCCCCAGCATTTT	CASSWGIRDNQPQHF
TRBV28	-	-	TRBJ2-2	TGTGCCAGCAGTTTTGGGGGCGCCGACACCGGGGAGCTGTTTTTT	CASSFGGADTGELFF
TRBV19	-	TRBD1	TRBJ2-7	TGTGCCAGTTCGACAGGGAACGAGCAGTACTTC	CASSTGNEQYF
TRBV5-4	-	TRBD1	TRBJ1-1	TGTGCCAGCAGCCTATACCAGGGGGCGGACACTGAAGCTTTCTTT	CASSLYQGADTEAFF
TRBV28	-	-	TRBJ2-2	TGTGCCAGCAGCCTGGGCAGGGAAACCGGGGAGCTGTTTTTT	CASSLGRETGELFF
TRBV5-1	-	TRBD1	TRBJ2-2	TGCGCCAGCAGCCCTGGGACAGACAATACCGGGGAGCTGTTTTTT	CASSPGTDNTGELFF
TRBV24-1	-	-	TRBJ1-2	TGTGCCACCAGTGGAGAGGGCACCTTCTATGGCTACACCTTC	CATSGEGTFYGYTF
TRBV10-3	few	TRBD2	TRBJ2-3	TGTGCCATCAGGGATAATAGCGGGGGCAATGGAGGGACGCAGTATTTT	CAIRDNSGGNGGTQYF
TRBV6-5	once	-	TRBJ1-5	TGTGCCAGCAGTTATGGCAGGGGTAATCAGCCCCAGCATTTT	CASSYGRGNQPQHF
TRBV14	-	-	TRBJ2-7	TGTGCCAGCAGCCAACTAGCGTACGAGCAGTACTTC	CASSQLAYEQYF
TRBV10-1	-	TRBD1	TRBJ2-7	TGCGCCAGTTGGGATAGGACAGGGGGGACCTACGAGCAGTACTTC	CASWDRTGGTYEQYF
TRBV19	-	-	TRBJ1-3	TGTGCCAGTAGCCTGACACTAGGAAACACCATATATTTT	CASSLTLGNTIYF
TRBV27	-	-	TRBJ1-3	TGTGCCAGCAGTTTATCGGGGGTTAGAGGAAACACCATATATTTT	CASSLSGVRGNTIYF
TRBV18	-	TRBD2	TRBJ2-4	TGTGCCAGCTCACCACGACTAGCGGGGGGGTTTGAGGCCAAAAACATTCAGTACTTC	CASSPRLAGGFEAKNIQYF
TRBV3-1/TRBV3-2	-	TRBD1	TRBJ1-6	TGTGCCAGCAGCCAAAGCCCTACCGGCAGGGGGATAGGCTTCAATTCACCCCTCCACTTT	CASSQSPTGRGIGFNSPLHF
TRBV5-1	-	-	TRBJ1-1	TGCGCCAGCAGCCTACGCACAGGGAACACTGAAGCTTTCTTT	CASSLRTGNTEAFF
TRBV11-2	-	TRBD2	TRBJ2-2	TGTGCCAGCAGCCCTGGACTAGCGGGGACGAACACCGGGGAGCTGTTTTTT	CASSPGLAGTNTGELFF
TRBV18	-	TRBD1	TRBJ2-2	TGTGCCAGCTCTCGGACAGGGGAGGTAGCCGGGGAGCTGTTTTTT	CASSRTGEVAGELFF
TRBV12-5	-	TRBD2	TRBJ2-3	TGTGCTAGTGGTTTGGATACGAAGACTAGCGGGGGATACACAGATACGCAGTATTTT	CASGLDTKTSGGYTDTQYF
TRBV6-5	-	-	TRBJ1-5	TGTGCCAGCCTAAACAGGGTTGGTGGCCAGCCCCAGCATTTT	CASLNRVGGQPQHF
TRBV15	-	-	TRBJ1-2	TGTGCCACCAGCAGAGTTAGGCCCCGAGGAGATGGCTACACCTTC	CATSRVRPRGDGYTF
TRBV7-2	-	TRBD1	TRBJ1-5	TGTGCCAGCAGCTTATTACCCCGACAGGGTCGTCAGCCCCAGCATTTT	CASSLLPRQGRQPQHF
TRBV4-1	-	TRBD1	TRBJ1-1	TGCGCCAGCAGCCAAGCGACAGGGGGCACTGAAGCTTTCTTT	CASSQATGGTEAFF
TRBV5-1	-	TRBD2	TRBJ2-7	TGCGCCAGCAGCCTGATACCCACTAGCGGGGGGTACAGATACGAGCAGTACTTC	CASSLIPTSGGYRYEQYF
TRBV5-6	once	TRBD2	TRBJ2-1	TGTGCCAGCAGCTTGGAGGCTAGCGGGCAAGACAATGAGCAGTTCTTC	CASSLEASGQDNEQFF